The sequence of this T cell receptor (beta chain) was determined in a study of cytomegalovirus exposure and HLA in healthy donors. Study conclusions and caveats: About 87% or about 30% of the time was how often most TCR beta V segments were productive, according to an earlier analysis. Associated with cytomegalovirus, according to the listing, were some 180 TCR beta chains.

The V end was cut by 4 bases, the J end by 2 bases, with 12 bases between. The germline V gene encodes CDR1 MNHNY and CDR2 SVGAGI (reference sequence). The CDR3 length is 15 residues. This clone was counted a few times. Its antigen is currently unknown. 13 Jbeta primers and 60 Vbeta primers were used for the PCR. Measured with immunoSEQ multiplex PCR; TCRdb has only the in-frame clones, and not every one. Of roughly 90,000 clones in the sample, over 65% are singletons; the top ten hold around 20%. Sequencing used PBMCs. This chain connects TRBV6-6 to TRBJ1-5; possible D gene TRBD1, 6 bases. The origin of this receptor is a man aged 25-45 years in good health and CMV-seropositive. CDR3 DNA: TGTGCCAGCAGTTCTCAGGACAGCCGCAATCAGCCCCAGCATTTT. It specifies CASSSQDSRNQPQHF.